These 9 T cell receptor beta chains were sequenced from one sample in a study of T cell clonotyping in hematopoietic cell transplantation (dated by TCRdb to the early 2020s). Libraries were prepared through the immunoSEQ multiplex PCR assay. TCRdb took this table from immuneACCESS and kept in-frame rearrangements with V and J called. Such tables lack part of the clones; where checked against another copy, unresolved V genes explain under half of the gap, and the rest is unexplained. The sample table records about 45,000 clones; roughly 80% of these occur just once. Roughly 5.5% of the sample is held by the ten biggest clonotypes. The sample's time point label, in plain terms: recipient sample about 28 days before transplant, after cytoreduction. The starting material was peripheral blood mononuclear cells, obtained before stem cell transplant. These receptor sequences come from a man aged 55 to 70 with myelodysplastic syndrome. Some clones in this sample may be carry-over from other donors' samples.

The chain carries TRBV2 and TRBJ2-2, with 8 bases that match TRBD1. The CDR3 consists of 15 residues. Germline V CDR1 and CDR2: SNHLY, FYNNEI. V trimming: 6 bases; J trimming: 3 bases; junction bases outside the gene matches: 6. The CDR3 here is CASSGRGLDTGELFF. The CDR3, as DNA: TGTGCCAGCAGCGGCAGGGGGCTCGACACCGGGGAGCTGTTTTTT.

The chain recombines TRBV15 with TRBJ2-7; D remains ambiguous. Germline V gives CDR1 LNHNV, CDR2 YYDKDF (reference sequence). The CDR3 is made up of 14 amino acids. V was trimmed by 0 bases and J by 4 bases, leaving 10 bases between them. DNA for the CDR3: TGTGCCACCAGCAGAGATCTTAGGGATTACGAGCAGTACTTC. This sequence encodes CATSRDLRDYEQYF.

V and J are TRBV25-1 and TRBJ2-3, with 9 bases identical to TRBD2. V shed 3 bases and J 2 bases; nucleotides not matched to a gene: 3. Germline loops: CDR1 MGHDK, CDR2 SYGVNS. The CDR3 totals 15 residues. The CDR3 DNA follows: TGTGCCAGCAGTGACGCGGGGGGGCCCACAGATACGCAGTATTTT. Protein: CASSDAGGPTDTQYF.

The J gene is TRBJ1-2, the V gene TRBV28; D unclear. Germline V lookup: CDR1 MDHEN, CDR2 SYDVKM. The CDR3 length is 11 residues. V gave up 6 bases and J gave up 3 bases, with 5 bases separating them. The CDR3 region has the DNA TGTGCCAGCAGGGACTACTATGGCTACACCTTC. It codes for CASRDYYGYTF.

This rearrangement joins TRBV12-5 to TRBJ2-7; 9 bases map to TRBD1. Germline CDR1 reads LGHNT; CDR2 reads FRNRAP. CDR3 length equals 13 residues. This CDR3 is CVDLDRGVYEQYF. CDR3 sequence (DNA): TGTGTTGACCTGGACAGGGGTGTCTACGAGCAGTACTTC.

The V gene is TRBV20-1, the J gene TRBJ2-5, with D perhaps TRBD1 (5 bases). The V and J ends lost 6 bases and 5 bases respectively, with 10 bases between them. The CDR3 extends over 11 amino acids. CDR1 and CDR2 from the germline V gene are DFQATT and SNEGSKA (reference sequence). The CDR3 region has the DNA TGCAGTGCCCAGGGTTCGGAGACCCAGTACTTC. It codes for CSAQGSETQYF.

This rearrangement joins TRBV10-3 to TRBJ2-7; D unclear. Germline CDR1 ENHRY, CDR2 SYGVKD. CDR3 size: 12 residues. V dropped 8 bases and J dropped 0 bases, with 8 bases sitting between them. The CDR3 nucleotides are TGTGCCATCGCCCAGACCTCCTACGAGCAGTACTTC. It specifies CAIAQTSYEQYF.

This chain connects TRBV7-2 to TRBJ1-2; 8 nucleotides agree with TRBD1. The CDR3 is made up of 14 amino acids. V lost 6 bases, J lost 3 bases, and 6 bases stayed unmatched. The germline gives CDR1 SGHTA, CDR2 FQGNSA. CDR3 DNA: TGTGCCAGCAGTAGGGGACAGGACTACTATGGCTACACCTTC. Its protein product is CASSRGQDYYGYTF.

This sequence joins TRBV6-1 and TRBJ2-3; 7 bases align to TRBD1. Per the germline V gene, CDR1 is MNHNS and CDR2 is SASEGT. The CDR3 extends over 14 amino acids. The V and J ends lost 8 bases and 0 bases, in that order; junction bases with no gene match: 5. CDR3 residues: CASAAGGSTDTQYF. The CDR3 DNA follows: TGTGCCAGCGCGGCAGGGGGTAGCACAGATACGCAGTATTTT.